Listed here is a single TCR beta chain. The source of the sample is a study of shared T cell receptors in the human thymus. Method: immunoSEQ multiplex PCR; TCRdb's copy keeps in-frame clones and lacks some. The sample lists about 710,000 clones, over 75% occurring once. Trimming removed 3 bases from V and 4 bases from J, with 21 bases in between. CDR1 is GTSNPN and CDR2 is SVGIG in the germline V gene (reference sequence). The CDR3 totals 16 residues. The sample was also reused in another study, on human thymus T cells. This second study notes: Donors were healthy Finnish babies undergoing corrective operations for congenital heart defects. Resections removed during corrective heart surgery provided the thymus tissue used. Repertoires from thymus and blood appeared to show biased V and J gene usage. Unrelated individuals were reported by related research to share highly overlapping thymic repertoires.

This chain joins TRBV30 and TRBJ1-2; tentatively, D is TRBD1 (5 bases). The receptor was isolated from a boy under two years old with a congenital heart defect. Material: thymocytes. DNA for the CDR3: TGTGCCTGGAGGGCCGAGACAGTCTTCGGGCGCTATGGCTACACCTTC. It translates to CAWRAETVFGRYGYTF.